Below are 22 T cell receptor beta chains sequenced from a single sample in a study of T cells after yellow fever vaccination. TCRdb reprocessed the 5' RACE reads with MiXCR, giving one entry per CDR3 protein. This sample has hundreds of thousands of distinct CDR3 sequences, with about 12% found just once. Source: PBMCs, taken on the day of the yellow fever booster vaccination. The receptors originated from a man aged 25-45 years who received the YFV17D yellow fever vaccine.

The chain combines TRBV4-3 with TRBJ2-4; 7 bases agree with TRBD2. This CDR3 is built from 18 residues. Trimming removed 1 base from V and 6 bases from J; junction bases left unmatched: 15. CDR1 is LGHNA and CDR2 is YSLEER in the germline V gene. CDR3 sequence: CASSQGARASGSLNIQYF. CDR3 DNA sequence: TGCGCCAGCAGCCAAGGGGCCCGGGCTAGCGGTTCCCTAAACATTCAGTACTTC.

The chain employs TRBV2 and TRBJ2-7; 9 nucleotides agree with TRBD2. After removal of 6 bases from V and 6 bases from J, the junction contained 6 bases not matched to a gene. The CDR3 covers 13 residues. Germline values: CDR1 SNHLY, CDR2 FYNNEI. For the CDR3, the DNA is TGTGCCAGCAGCAAGCGGGAGGATTCCGAGCAGTACTTC. Encoded protein: CASSKREDSEQYF.

This clonotype was seen more than once but under ten times. The gene calls are TRBV6-5 and TRBJ2-2, with D perhaps TRBD2 (6 bases). CDR1 and CDR2 (germline): MNHEY, SVGAGI. The CDR3 has 16 residues. Trimming removed 1 base from V and 4 bases from J, with 13 bases in between. DNA of the CDR3: TGTGCCAGCAGTTACTTTGGGGACGGGGGCACCGGGGAGCTGTTTTTT. Encoded protein: CASSYFGDGGTGELFF.

There are a few counts of this clonotype. The chain carries TRBV20-1 and TRBJ2-1; D not certain. The CDR3 is 14 amino acids. The V and J ends lost 2 bases and 6 bases respectively, with 14 bases between them. Germline-derived CDR1 and CDR2 are DFQATT and SNEGSKA (reference sequence). The CDR3 sequence: CSARSGRFSNEQFF. The CDR3 bases are TGCAGTGCTAGATCCGGAAGGTTCTCCAATGAGCAGTTCTTC.

This clonotype has a handful of counts. V and J are TRBV21-1 and TRBJ2-7; TRBD1, the D gene given by the table, was not confirmed from the DNA. TRBV21-1 represents a pseudogene. The CDR3 sequence is 13 residues long. The DNA of the CDR3 is TGTGCCAGCAGTAAACTCTGGGGGGACGAGCAGTACTTC. Translation gives CASSKLWGDEQYF.

The gene calls are TRBV5-1 and TRBJ2-7, with D perhaps TRBD1 (6 bases). The CDR3 is 15 amino acids. Germline lookup yields CDR1 SGHRS and CDR2 YFSETQ. The germline V and J ends were trimmed by 2 bases and 4 bases, with 16 bases remaining between them. This CDR3 reads CASSLTGRLGYEQYF. The CDR3 DNA sequence: TGCGCCAGCAGCTTAACAGGGCGACTGGGGTACGAGCAGTACTTC.

This clonotype was seen at least ten times. The chain joins TRBV5-1 to TRBJ2-1, with 9 bases that match TRBD2. Trimming took 2 bases from V and 4 from J; bases not matched to a gene: 4. This CDR3 has 15 residues. Germline V gives CDR1 SGHRS, CDR2 YFSETQ. In DNA, the CDR3 is TGCGCCAGCAGCTTTATAGCGGGGGTTTACAATGAGCAGTTCTTC. It translates to CASSFIAGVYNEQFF. Full variable domain (missing parts from reference TRBV5-1 and TRBJ2-1): KAGVTQTPRYLIKTRGQQVTLSCSPISGHRSVSWYQQTPGQGLQFLFEYFSETQRNKGNFPGRFSGRQFSNSRSEMNVSTLELGDSALYLCASSFIAGVYNEQFFGPGTRLTVL.

The J gene is TRBJ1-2, the V gene TRBV5-1; 7 nucleotides line up with TRBD1. The CDR3 length is 15 residues. From germline, CDR1 is SGHRS and CDR2 YFSETQ. The V segment lost 4 bases and the J segment 0 bases; nucleotides outside the gene matches: 6. DNA for the CDR3: TGCGCCAGCAGCCTGGACAGGCCATCTAACTATGGCTACACCTTC. It encodes CASSLDRPSNYGYTF.

At least ten counts were recorded for this clonotype. CDR3 sequence: CASSPGRTVNTEAFF. The CDR3 DNA is TGTGCCAGCTCACCCGGGAGGACAGTGAACACTGAAGCTTTCTTT. The V gene is TRBV18, the J gene TRBJ1-1, with a tentative D call TRBD1 (6 bases). Trimming pared 3 bases from V and 0 bases from J, leaving 11 bases between. CDR1 and CDR2 from the germline V gene are KGHSH and LQKENI. CDR3 size: 15 residues. Filled out from reference TRBV18 and TRBJ1-1, the complete variable domain reads NAGVMQNPRHLVRRRGQEARLRCSPMKGHSHVYWYRQLPEEGLKFMVYLQKENIIDESGMPKERFSAEFPKEGPSILRIQQVVRGDSAAYFCASSPGRTVNTEAFFGQGTRLTVV.

V is TRBV5-1 and J is TRBJ2-5; 14 bases are shared with TRBD2. The V gene's germline CDR1 is SGHRS and CDR2 YFSETQ. Losses at the gene ends were 0 bases for V and 5 bases for J; bases not matched to a gene: 9. The CDR3 totals 18 residues. For the CDR3, the DNA is TGCGCCAGCAGCTTGGTTCCGGGACTAGCGGGAGAGGCGGAGACCCAGTACTTC. Protein: CASSLVPGLAGEAETQYF. The full variable domain, completed using reference TRBV5-1 and TRBJ2-5, is KAGVTQTPRYLIKTRGQQVTLSCSPISGHRSVSWYQQTPGQGLQFLFEYFSETQRNKGNFPGRFSGRQFSNSRSEMNVSTLELGDSALYLCASSLVPGLAGEAETQYFGPGTRLLVL.

The chain combines TRBV20-1 with TRBJ1-1, with TRBD1 matching 7 bases. The CDR3 contains 12 residues. V was clipped by 5 bases and J by 5 bases; unmatched bases: 5. Germline loops: CDR1 DFQATT, CDR2 SNEGSKA (reference sequence). As DNA, the CDR3 is TGCAGTGCTTGCAGGGGGAGGACTGAAGCTTTCTTT. It yields the protein CSACRGRTEAFF.

The genes are TRBV10-1 and TRBJ2-1, with 9 bases fitting TRBD1. V gave up 8 bases and J gave up 6 bases; unmatched junction bases: 2. CDR3 length: 12 amino acids. In germline, CDR1 is WNHNN, CDR2 SYGVQD (reference sequence). This chain's CDR3 is CASGTGRNEQFF. The CDR3 nucleotides are TGCGCCAGCGGGACAGGGCGCAATGAGCAGTTCTTC.

V and J are TRBV5-1 and TRBJ2-3; D might be TRBD1 or TRBD2, each matching 5 bases. V was clipped by 0 bases and J by 1 base, with 9 bases between them. This CDR3 region has 15 residues. CDR1 is SGHRS and CDR2 is YFSETQ in the germline V gene. CDR3 nucleotides: TGCGCCAGCAGCTTGGTCGGGGCGGGCACAGATACGCAGTATTTT. Protein sequence: CASSLVGAGTDTQYF.

This clonotype turned up a few times. The chain uses TRBV25-1 and TRBJ1-1, with no clear D. The germline V and J ends were trimmed by 4 bases and 4 bases, with 7 bases remaining between them. The CDR3 contains 12 residues. Germline CDR1 reads MGHDK; CDR2 reads SYGVNS. CDR3 sequence (DNA): TGTGCCAGCAGTGGGTTCGGCACTGAAGCTTTCTTT. Its protein is CASSGFGTEAFF. The full variable domain, rest sourced from reference TRBV25-1 and TRBJ1-1, is EADIYQTPRYLVIGTGKKITLECSQTMGHDKMYWYQQDPGMELHLIHYSYGVNSTEKGDLSSESTVSRIRTEHFPLTLESARPSHTSQYLCASSGFGTEAFFGQGTRLTVV.

In its sample, this clonotype was seen a few times. The rearrangement uses TRBV12-3 or TRBV12-4 and TRBJ2-7; 8 nucleotides align to TRBD1. The V gene end was trimmed by 6 bases and the J gene end by 4 bases; junction bases not matched to a gene: 11. The CDR3 is 15 residues long. The CDR3 reads CASSPFFRGRYEQYF. The DNA of the CDR3 is TGTGCCAGCAGCCCCTTCTTCAGGGGGCGGTACGAGCAGTACTTC.

This chain connects TRBV7-2 to TRBJ2-7; 10 bases match TRBD1. The CDR3 is 16 residues long. Germline CDR1 SGHTA, CDR2 FQGNSA. V shed 2 bases and J 6 bases; nucleotides not matched to a gene: 10. CDR3 residues: CASSLSPGQGSSEQYF. For the CDR3, the DNA is TGTGCCAGCAGCTTATCACCGGGACAGGGGTCCAGCGAGCAGTACTTC.

This chain connects TRBV12-3 or TRBV12-4 to TRBJ1-2; D is unresolved. This CDR3 has 15 amino acids. V shed 1 base and J shed 4 bases, with 13 bases lying between them. CDR3 sequence reads: CASSLEARFLYGYTF. CDR3 nucleotide sequence: TGTGCCAGCAGTTTAGAAGCCAGGTTTCTCTATGGCTACACCTTC.

This clonotype turned up a few times. The chain has TRBV19 and TRBJ2-7, with 7 bases fitting TRBD1. V lost 6 bases, J lost 0 bases, and 5 bases stayed unmatched. Germline V gene sequence: CDR1 LNHDA, CDR2 SQIVND (reference sequence). The CDR3 extends over 14 amino acids. This chain's CDR3 is CASRTTGASYEQYF. As DNA, the CDR3 is TGTGCCAGTAGAACAACAGGGGCCTCCTACGAGCAGTACTTC.

CDR3 DNA sequence: TGTGCCAGCATCTTCGACGGGGATTACAATGAGCAGTTCTTC. Its protein product is CASIFDGDYNEQFF. This chain connects TRBV6-1 to TRBJ2-1, with D possibly being TRBD2 (5 bases). The CDR3 loop spans 14 amino acids. CDR1 and CDR2 from the germline V gene are MNHNS and SASEGT. Trimming stripped 7 bases from V and 4 bases from J, with 14 bases between.

This clonotype was counted many times. The rearrangement joins TRBV12-3 or TRBV12-4 to TRBJ2-3; no firm D call. The CDR3 contains 11 residues. The V end was cut by 6 bases, the J end by 5 bases, with 6 bases between. The CDR3 region has the DNA TGTGCCAGCAGCCTGAGAGATACGCAGTATTTT. Encoded protein: CASSLRDTQYF.

A few counts support this clonotype. The rearrangement links TRBV6-1 to TRBJ2-1, with 8 bases that match TRBD1. Unmatched junction bases numbered 15, after V lost 5 bases and J lost 6 bases. Germline loops: CDR1 MNHNS, CDR2 SASEGT. The CDR3 is 17 residues long. This CDR3 reads CASSPTPGTGPSNEQFF. For the CDR3, the DNA is TGTGCCAGCAGTCCCACTCCCGGGACAGGCCCCTCCAATGAGCAGTTCTTC.

The chain couples TRBV20-1 to TRBJ1-5, with TRBD1 matching 7 bases. The germline CDR1 and CDR2 sequences are DFQATT and SNEGSKA (reference sequence). Unmatched junction bases numbered 6, after V lost 7 bases and J lost 3 bases. This CDR3 has 13 residues. The CDR3 region is CSGRGTANQPQHF. The DNA for the CDR3 is TGCAGTGGAAGAGGGACAGCCAATCAGCCCCAGCATTTT.